Here is one T cell receptor beta chain with its context. Its specificity is not known. The sample originates from a study of OX40 agonist ivuxolimab in advanced cancers. For the study at large: Ivuxolimab doses were 0.01, 0.1, 0.3, 1.5, 3 or 10 mg/kg every 2 weeks.

Trimming left V 5 bases short and J 2 bases short, with 13 bases between. The CDR3 is made up of 14 amino acids. CDR1 and CDR2 (germline): MDHEN, SYDVKM. Overall study findings and caveats: The authors did not determine the antigen specificity of the expanded peripheral T cells.

Assay used: immunoSEQ multiplex PCR; TCRdb lists only in-frame clones, some missing. The repertoire holds under 75,000 clones, with around 90% as singletons. The clonotype originates from an adult with an advanced solid tumor such as melanoma, head and neck, liver or kidney cancer. Specimen: CD4+ or CD8+ T cells sorted from blood, collected in a trial of the OX40 agonist ivuxolimab. V and J are TRBV28 and TRBJ2-7; either TRBD1 or TRBD2 may fit D (5 bases each). The DNA for the CDR3 is TGTGCCAGCAGTGGGGTCCGGGGCACCTACGAGCAGTACTTC. Protein product: CASSGVRGTYEQYF.